A single sample gave rise to the 29 T cell receptor beta chains below, sequenced in a study of molecular identifiers for immune sequencing clone quantification. TCRdb redid the calling of the PCR reads with MiXCR, one entry per CDR3 protein. This table holds approximately 680,000 distinct CDR3 sequences, less than 30% found once. Sequencing used naive CD8+ T cells from blood, with Jurkat cell RNA spiked in. Subset of the sample: FACS-sorted CD8+CD4-CCR7+CD45RA+ naive T cells. These receptors all stem from a human donor in good health. Some libraries in this study had Jurkat cell RNA spiked in.

This clonotype was counted only a few times. V is TRBV24-1 and J is TRBJ2-5; 9 nucleotides align to TRBD1. Per the germline V gene, CDR1 is KGHDR and CDR2 is SFDVKD. The junction had 10 bases not matched to a gene; V was cut back by 4 bases and J by 5 bases. The CDR3 contains 16 residues. The CDR3 spells CATSETGTGPGETQYF. For the CDR3, the DNA is TGTGCCACCAGTGAAACCGGGACAGGGCCAGGGGAGACCCAGTACTTC.

This clonotype was observed a few times. The CDR3 region has the DNA TGTGCCTGGAGTGCCGACAGTGTAGGCGAGCAGTACTTC. It yields the protein CAWSADSVGEQYF. The genes are TRBV30 and TRBJ2-7; TRBD1 might be the D (5 bases). The CDR3 consists of 13 residues. The ends were cut back, 1 base at V and 6 bases at J, with 13 bases in the middle. Germline V gene sequence: CDR1 GTSNPN, CDR2 SVGIG (reference sequence). Variable domain in full (rest from reference TRBV30 and TRBJ2-7): SQTIHQWPATLVQPVGSPLSLECTVEGTSNPNLYWYRQAAGRGLQLLFYSVGIGQISSEVPQNLSASRPQDRQFILSSKKLLLSDSGFYLCAWSADSVGEQYFGPGTRLTVT.

The chain couples TRBV11-2 to TRBJ1-6; TRBD1 might be the D (6 bases). The CDR3 consists of 16 residues. Germline values: CDR1 SGHAT, CDR2 FQNNGV. Trimming pared 1 base from V and 4 bases from J, leaving 11 bases between. CDR3 protein: CASSLAPRGYNSPLHF. In DNA, the CDR3 is TGTGCCAGCAGCTTAGCCCCCAGGGGATATAATTCACCCCTCCACTTT.

This clonotype was picked up many times. The chain joins TRBV27 to TRBJ2-2; TRBD1 matches at 11 bases. The germline V gene has CDR1 MNHEY and CDR2 SMNVEV (reference sequence). There are 18 residues in the CDR3. Trimming at V came to 1 base and at J to 3 bases, leaving 7 bases not matched to a gene. The CDR3 loop is CASSLLGQGAAYTGELFF. CDR3 in DNA: TGTGCCAGCAGTTTATTAGGACAGGGGGCAGCCTACACCGGGGAGCTGTTTTTT.

This chain links TRBV5-5 with TRBJ1-2, with 7 bases aligning to TRBD1. The germline V gene encodes CDR1 SGHKS and CDR2 YYEKEE (reference sequence). J lost 4 bases, V lost 0 bases, and 6 bases had no gene match. CDR3 length equals 15 residues. CDR3 nucleotides: TGTGCCAGCAGCTTGGAGGTAGGGGGCGGCTATGGCTACACCTTC. Amino acid sequence: CASSLEVGGGYGYTF. The full variable domain, rest sourced from reference TRBV5-5 and TRBJ1-2, is DAGVTQSPTHLIKTRGQQVTLRCSPISGHKSVSWYQQVLGQGPQFIFQYYEKEERGRGNFPDRFSARQFPNYSSELNVNALLLGDSALYLCASSLEVGGGYGYTFGSGTRLTVV.

The CDR3 spells CSVRTNYEQYF. The DNA for the CDR3 is TGCAGCGTTAGGACCAACTACGAGCAGTACTTC. The chain recombines TRBV29-1 with TRBJ2-7, with D uncertain. The CDR3 spans 11 residues. V was cut by 5 bases and J by 3 bases, with 8 bases left in between. Germline V gives CDR1 SQVTM, CDR2 ANQGSEA.

This clonotype showed up many times. V is TRBV4-1 and J is TRBJ2-3; D remains ambiguous. This CDR3 is 17 amino acids long. Per the germline V gene, CDR1 is MGHRA and CDR2 is YSYEKL. Trimming shortened V by 2 bases and J by 2 bases, and 17 bases separated the two germline ends. The CDR3 protein is CASSQWSAETTTDTQYF. CDR3 DNA: TGCGCCAGCAGCCAATGGTCGGCAGAGACGACCACAGATACGCAGTATTTT.

This clonotype showed up just a few times. The chain employs TRBV7-9 and TRBJ2-7; D might be TRBD2 (5 bases). The CDR3 has 12 amino acids. V was trimmed by 0 bases and J by 10 bases, leaving 10 bases between them. Per germline, CDR1 SEHNR and CDR2 FQNEAQ (reference sequence). The CDR3 region has the DNA TGTGCCAGCAGCTTAGCGCGAGGAGGTCAGTACTTC. This translates into CASSLARGGQYF.

This sequence joins TRBV7-2 and TRBJ1-2; possible D gene TRBD1, 5 bases. Germline CDR1 and CDR2: SGHTA and FQGNSA. The CDR3 length is 15 residues. V gave up 5 bases and J gave up 2 bases, with 15 bases separating them. CDR3: CASSSVGEDNYGYTF. In nucleotides, the CDR3 is TGTGCCAGCAGCAGTGTGGGGGAGGACAACTATGGCTACACCTTC. The complete variable domain, with remaining parts taken from reference TRBV7-2 and TRBJ1-2, reads GAGVSQSPSNKVTEKGKDVELRCDPISGHTALYWYRQSLGQGLEFLIYFQGNSAPDKSGLPSDRFSAERTGGSVSTLTIQRTQQEDSAVYLCASSSVGEDNYGYTFGSGTRLTVV.

This clonotype appeared a few times. This chain links TRBV20-1 with TRBJ2-7, with 8 bases lining up with TRBD2. Losses at the gene ends were 3 bases for V and 6 bases for J; bases not matched to a gene: 10. The CDR3 spans 14 residues. CDR1 and CDR2 from the germline V gene are DFQATT and SNEGSKA (reference sequence). CDR3 sequence: CSASAQTSEIEQYF. CDR3 nucleotide sequence: TGCAGTGCTAGTGCCCAGACTAGCGAAATCGAGCAGTACTTC.

In this sample, this clonotype turned up a few times. J is TRBJ2-2 and V is TRBV4-1; D is perhaps TRBD2 (6 bases). V was shortened by 4 bases and J by 6 bases, with 12 bases between the two germline ends. Per germline, CDR1 MGHRA and CDR2 YSYEKL. This CDR3 has 14 amino acids. This CDR3 is CASSLTSRAGELFF. CDR3 DNA: TGCGCCAGCAGCCTGACTAGTCGTGCCGGGGAGCTGTTTTTT.

The chain has TRBV19 and TRBJ2-1; D perhaps matches TRBD1 (5 bases). The CDR3 is 12 amino acids. Germline V lookup: CDR1 LNHDA, CDR2 SQIVND (reference sequence). Trimming took 5 bases from V and 9 from J, leaving 11 bases between them. Here the CDR3 DNA reads TGTGCCAGTAGTCCTTTTACAGGTGAGCAGTTCTTC. Translation gives CASSPFTGEQFF.

In this sample, this clonotype turned up a few times. The chain couples TRBV2 to TRBJ1-2; a possible D gene is TRBD1 (6 bases). Germline assignment: CDR1 SNHLY and CDR2 FYNNEI. The CDR3 sequence is 15 residues long. The V and J ends lost 3 bases and 4 bases respectively, with 15 bases between them. For the CDR3, the DNA is TGTGCCAGCAGTGAGAACCGGGACACCCTCTATGGCTACACCTTC. The encoded protein is CASSENRDTLYGYTF.

This chain's CDR3 is CASSVADGSYEQYF. The CDR3 DNA reads TGTGCCAGCAGCGTAGCAGACGGATCCTACGAGCAGTACTTC. The V gene is TRBV9, the J gene TRBJ2-7; D not resolved. CDR1 and CDR2 (germline): SGDLS, YYNGEE. V dropped 0 bases and J dropped 1 base, with 8 bases sitting between them. The CDR3 totals 14 residues.

This clonotype was detected ten times or more. CDR3 in amino acids: CASSLAWSLGDKDTDTQYF. CDR3 coding DNA: TGTGCCAGCAGCTTAGCGTGGAGTCTCGGGGACAAAGACACAGATACGCAGTATTTT. This chain connects TRBV7-8 to TRBJ2-3; possibly TRBD1 for D (6 bases). Germline CDR1 is SGHVS and CDR2 is FQNEAQ. The CDR3 runs to 19 residues. V gave up 0 bases and J gave up 2 bases, with 21 bases separating them.

With respect to this clonotype: The germline gene is not matched at one end of the junction; a read error may be the cause. The V call is TRBV9, the J call TRBJ2-3, with D uncertain. This CDR3 has 17 residues. The germline CDR1 and CDR2 sequences are SGDLS and YYNGEE. The CDR3 loop reads CASSVVDFLSGTDTLYF. The CDR3 DNA is TGTGCCAGCAGCGTAGTTGACTTCCTTTCGGGCACAGATACGCTGTATTTT.

The chain couples TRBV7-9 to TRBJ2-1; 15 nucleotides line up with TRBD2. This CDR3 is 18 amino acids long. CDR1 is SEHNR, CDR2 FQNEAQ, per germline (reference sequence). V was clipped by 5 bases and J by 0 bases; unmatched bases: 5. The CDR3 DNA reads as TGTGCCAGCAGCCCCGGGACTAGCGGGAGGAGCTCCTACAATGAGCAGTTCTTC. Translated: CASSPGTSGRSSYNEQFF.

Notes on this clonotype: A clone one base away is much larger, so this may be a read error. The CDR3 is CSARVCRDTQYF. CDR3 nucleotides: TGCAGTGCTAGAGTGTGTCGGGATACGCAGTATTTT. The chain employs TRBV20-1 and TRBJ2-3, with D unclear. Germline values: CDR1 DFQATT, CDR2 SNEGSKA (reference sequence). CDR3 length: 12 residues. V shed 1 base and J shed 6 bases, with 8 bases lying between them.

This clonotype was found many times. The chain combines TRBV6-6 with TRBJ2-7, with 8 nucleotides matching TRBD1. The CDR3 is 13 amino acids. In germline, CDR1 is MNHNY, CDR2 SVGAGI (reference sequence). Germline trimming cut 5 bases from V and 4 bases from J; bases unmatched to any gene: 4. DNA for the CDR3: TGTGCCAGCAGTCCGGACAGGGAGTACGAGCAGTACTTC. Its protein product is CASSPDREYEQYF.

At least ten counts were recorded for this clonotype. The chain combines TRBV5-1 with TRBJ1-1; TRBD1 might be the D (5 bases). This CDR3 contains 15 residues. CDR1 and CDR2 (germline): SGHRS, YFSETQ. Trimming took off 1 base at V and 4 bases at J, with 14 bases between the two ends. As DNA, the CDR3 is TGCGCCAGCAGCTTGTCCCAGGGAGCGGTCACTGAAGCTTTCTTT. Translated, it gives CASSLSQGAVTEAFF.

The rearrangement joins TRBV20-1 to TRBJ2-7; perhaps TRBD2 as D (5 bases). Germline values: CDR1 DFQATT, CDR2 SNEGSKA (reference sequence). This CDR3 spans 14 amino acids. Trimming left V 2 bases short and J 1 base short, with 12 bases between. The CDR3 nucleotides read TGCAGTGCTAGACGGCGGGCCCAATCCTACGAGCAGTACTTC. Translating it yields CSARRRAQSYEQYF.

The rearrangement uses TRBV7-3 and TRBJ2-2; 9 positions match TRBD2. The germline gives CDR1 SGHTA, CDR2 FQGTGA. There are 17 residues in the CDR3. V lost 4 bases and J lost 6; bases outside the gene matches: 12. In DNA, the CDR3 is TGTGCCAGCAGCTCCGAGACTAGCGGAGACGGGCCCGGGGAGCTGTTTTTT. Translation: CASSSETSGDGPGELFF.

This clonotype was observed many times. The chain carries TRBV14 and TRBJ2-3; the match to TRBD1 covers 7 bases. Germline CDR1 and CDR2: SGHDN and FVKESK. V shed 3 bases, J shed 2 bases, and the junction held 11 bases outside the gene matches. The CDR3 loop spans 17 amino acids. The CDR3 loop is CASSQAPGQKITDTQYF. As DNA, the CDR3 is TGTGCCAGCAGCCAGGCCCCGGGACAGAAAATCACAGATACGCAGTATTTT. Combining the CDR3 with reference TRBV14 and TRBJ2-3 gives the whole variable domain EAGVTQFPSHSVIEKGQTVTLRCDPISGHDNLYWYRRVMGKEIKFLLHFVKESKQDESGMPNNRFLAERTGGTYSTLKVQPAELEDSGVYFCASSQAPGQKITDTQYFGPGTRLTVL.

This clonotype was counted between two and nine times. The V call is TRBV19, the J call TRBJ2-7; 10 nucleotides align to TRBD1. Per the germline V gene, CDR1 is LNHDA and CDR2 is SQIVND (reference sequence). V was pared by 6 bases and J by 5 bases, with 10 bases of the junction left unmatched. This CDR3 has 15 residues. CDR3 nucleotides: TGTGCCAGTAGCAACACCGGGACAGGGGCCCACGAGCAGTACTTC. Translated: CASSNTGTGAHEQYF.

This clonotype was observed many times. This rearrangement joins TRBV12-3 or TRBV12-4 to TRBJ1-6; D is perhaps TRBD1 (5 bases). Deletions cut 5 bases from V and 10 bases from J, with 15 bases between. The CDR3 has 14 residues. The CDR3 loop is CASSPRQGGSPLHF. The CDR3 DNA follows: TGTGCCAGCAGTCCCCGGCAGGGTGGATCACCCCTCCACTTT.

V is TRBV9 and J is TRBJ2-5; 7 bases fit TRBD1. CDR1 and CDR2 from the germline V gene are SGDLS and YYNGEE. The V gene end was trimmed by 0 bases and the J gene end by 5 bases; junction bases not matched to a gene: 4. The CDR3 length is 14 residues. The CDR3 loop is CASSVGQGVETQYF. DNA of the CDR3: TGTGCCAGCAGCGTAGGGCAGGGGGTCGAGACCCAGTACTTC.

This chain links TRBV5-1 with TRBJ2-2; D is perhaps TRBD2 (5 bases). V was clipped by 0 bases and J by 7 bases, with 13 bases between them. In germline, CDR1 is SGHRS, CDR2 YFSETQ. The CDR3 is made up of 15 amino acids. The CDR3 coding sequence is TGCGCCAGCAGCTTGGACGCGAGGGATGGCGGGGAGCTGTTTTTT. Protein sequence: CASSLDARDGGELFF.

As to this clonotype: A much larger clone differs from this one at a single base, so this may be a read error. The chain links TRBV4-3 to TRBJ2-4; TRBD1 agrees at 11 bases. The length of the CDR3 is 18 residues. The germline V gene encodes CDR1 LGHNA and CDR2 YSLEER. In nucleotides, the CDR3 is TGCGCCAGCAGCCAACGGACAGGGGGCCCGGTAGCCATAAACATTCAGTACTTC. It yields the protein CASSQRTGGPVAINIQYF.

This clonotype was recorded a few times. The rearrangement joins TRBV20-1 to TRBJ2-7, with TRBD2 identical over 9 bases. With V trimmed by 1 base and J by 1 base, 8 bases remained unmatched. CDR3 length equals 16 residues. CDR1 and CDR2 (germline): DFQATT, SNEGSKA (reference sequence). DNA of the CDR3: TGCAGTGCTAGAGGGCCGACTAGCGGAGCTTCCTACGAGCAGTACTTC. It translates to CSARGPTSGASYEQYF.